The present T cell receptor (beta chain) was sequenced within a study of shared clonotypes between healthy human individuals (dated by TCRdb to 2018 to 2020). Regarding the research as a whole: The cohort included three men and a couple of women between 18 and 49 years of age. For each donor, three plates each were used for CD4 naive and CD4 memory, two plates were used for CD8 naive, and one plate was used for CD8 memory. To estimate repertoire size and how much clonotype sharing occurs between individuals, the study deeply sequenced the blood TCR repertoires of 5 or 6 healthy adults. To increase sequencing depth and limit assay-specific biases, different laboratories used diverse techniques to prepare libraries and sequence TCR repertoires. Each donor's leukapheresis produced roughly between roughly 0.85 and 10 billion PBMCs. On the study overall, not on this receptor specifically: Sampling was restricted to blood, and TCR repertoires in tissue are likely to differ from TCR repertoires in blood. Compared with non-shared clonotypes, clonotypes shared by all four sorted-subset donors had higher generation probabilities. Because the study included only a small number of donors, the genetic and exposure-history diversity represented was limited. Pairwise subsampling indicated that sequencing depth was expected to affect the degree of clonotype sharing among donors. Even with the large sequencing depth, rarefaction of the sorted-subset datasets indicated that sequencing was incomplete. Naive subsets generally had larger estimated clonotype richness than memory subsets. When several donors were compared, the shared fraction of clonotypes was 5% to 6.5% for naive CD4, 3.5% for naive CD8, 2.3% for memory CD4, and less than 0.45% for memory CD8.

In the germline V gene (reference sequence), CDR1 corresponds to SGHKS and CDR2 to YYEKEE. Including cysteine and phenylalanine, the CDR3 has 16 amino acids. Only CDR3 DNA remains: 48 bases, in frame from the first base. A distance of 13 bases separates the germline ends of V and J, which lose 4 bases and 0 bases respectively. Of note for this clone: No cognate antigen has been identified for it. No base qualities exist here, and no much larger clone lies one base off it.

Using the deep immunoSEQ assay, TCR CDR3 regions were amplified from genomic DNA by multiplex PCR. Extracted genomic DNA from each cell subset was distributed evenly across all wells of several immunoSEQ 96-well plates, and each plate was treated as a replicate. Each replicate PCR for sorted subsets received around 0.2 ug genomic DNA, equal to tens of thousands of T cell genomes. Purified libraries were measured with a Qubit 3.0 fluorometer, size-checked on a Bioanalyzer 2100, and measured again with the KAPA Library Quantification kit. A separate single-read 150-cycle Illumina NextSeq 550 flow cell was used to sequence each immunoSEQ 96-well plate. Turning to the authors' computational methods: Because the immunoSEQ output included only junctional sequences and no quality scores, the filtering could not be the same as the filtering used for full-length reads. To assign V/J genes and CDR3, sequences were annotated using PyIR, a Python wrapper for IgBLAST v1.9, with IMGT germline references. Reads with weak V/J assignments (E-value above 1e-6), missing CDR3, stop codons, out-of-frame junctions, or ambiguous translated residues were removed. V3J clonotypes were defined by identical inferred V gene, J gene, and CDR3 amino acid sequence. The percentage overlap between two repertoires was calculated by dividing the number of shared unique clonotypes by the size of the smaller repertoire. RTK rarefaction, the Chao1 estimator, and Recon v2.1 estimates of unobserved clonotypes were used to assess repertoire richness. Generation probabilities for all TCRbeta clonotypes obtained by the gDNA method from a few donors were computed using OLGA. TCRdb provides this immuneACCESS table in a form limited to in-frame rearrangements. Some clones are lacking; in checked studies, under half of them reflect an unresolved V gene, and why the rest are absent is not known. V, J and clone size reflect that table, while D and trimming were determined from the DNA. The sample table contains about 680,000 clones; only one count was recorded for about 90% of them. The ten largest clones take up 24% of the sample.

CD8 naive samples were CD45RO-negative cells positively selected for CCR7, giving a CD45RA+CCR7+ population that excluded TemRA cells. Donors were healthy HIV-negative adults with no recently reported acute infections or vaccinations. All donors were Caucasian adults living in Nashville, Tennessee, USA. After blood collection by leukapheresis, PBMCs were isolated using Ficoll-Histopaque density gradient centrifugation and then cryopreserved in the vapor phase of liquid nitrogen. Analytical flow cytometry was used to check the purity and quantity of each magnetically sorted T cell population. Genomic DNA was isolated from every sorted fraction and measured by UV absorbance on a Nanodrop 2000c.

Sequencing used naive CD8+ T cells sorted from blood. The cell subset or site label here, explained by the study, means: CD45RA+CCR7+. Rearrangement joined TRBV5-5 to TRBJ1-4; the D segment cannot be called with confidence. This TCR came from a man aged 30 to 45 in good health. DNA sequence: TGTGCCAGCAGCCTTGACACACCCACAACTAATGAAAAACTGTTTTTT. Its coded protein is CASSLDTPTTNEKLFF.